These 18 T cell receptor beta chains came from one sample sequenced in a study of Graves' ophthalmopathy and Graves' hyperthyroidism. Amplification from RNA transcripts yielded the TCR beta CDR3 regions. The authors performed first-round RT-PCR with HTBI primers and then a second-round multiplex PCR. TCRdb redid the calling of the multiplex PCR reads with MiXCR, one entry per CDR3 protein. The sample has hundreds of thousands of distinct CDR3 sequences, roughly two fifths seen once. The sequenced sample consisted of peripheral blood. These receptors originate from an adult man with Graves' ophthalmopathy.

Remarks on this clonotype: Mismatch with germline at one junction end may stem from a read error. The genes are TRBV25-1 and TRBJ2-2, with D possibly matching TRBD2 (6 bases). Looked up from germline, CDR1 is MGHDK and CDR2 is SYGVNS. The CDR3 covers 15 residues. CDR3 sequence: CASSQALARRGELFF. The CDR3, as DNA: TGCGCCAGCAGCCAAGCCCTAGCGCGTAGAGGGGAGCTGTTTTTT.

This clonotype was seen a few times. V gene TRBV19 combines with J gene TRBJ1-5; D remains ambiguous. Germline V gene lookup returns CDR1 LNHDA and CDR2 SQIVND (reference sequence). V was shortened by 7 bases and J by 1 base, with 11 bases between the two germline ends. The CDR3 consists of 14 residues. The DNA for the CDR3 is TGTGCCAGTACGAGGGAGTTCAGCAATCAGCCCCAGCATTTT. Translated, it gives CASTREFSNQPQHF. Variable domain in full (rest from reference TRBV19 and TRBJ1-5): DGGITQSPKYLFRKEGQNVTLSCEQNLNHDAMYWYRQDPGQGLRLIYYSQIVNDFQKGDIAEGYSVSREKKESFPLTVTSAQKNPTAFYLCASTREFSNQPQHFGDGTRLSIL.

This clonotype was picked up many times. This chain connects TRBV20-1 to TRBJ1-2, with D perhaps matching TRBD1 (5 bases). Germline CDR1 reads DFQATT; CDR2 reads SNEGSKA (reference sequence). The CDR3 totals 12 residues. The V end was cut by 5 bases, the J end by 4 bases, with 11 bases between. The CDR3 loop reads CSAPSGAYGYTF. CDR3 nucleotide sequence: TGCAGTGCTCCGAGTGGGGCCTATGGCTACACCTTC.

The CDR3, as DNA: TGTGCCAGCAGTTTTGAAGGGGATCCGTCTAATGAAAAACTGTTTTTT. This gives the protein CASSFEGDPSNEKLFF. The J gene is TRBJ1-4, the V gene TRBV7-2, with a weak D call TRBD1 (5 bases). The CDR3 has 16 residues. The germline V and J ends were trimmed by 6 bases and 3 bases, with 17 bases remaining between them. The germline V gene encodes CDR1 SGHTA and CDR2 FQGNSA. Full variable domain (missing parts from reference TRBV7-2 and TRBJ1-4): GAGVSQSPSNKVTEKGKDVELRCDPISGHTALYWYRQSLGQGLEFLIYFQGNSAPDKSGLPSDRFSAERTGGSVSTLTIQRTQQEDSAVYLCASSFEGDPSNEKLFFGSGTQLSVL.

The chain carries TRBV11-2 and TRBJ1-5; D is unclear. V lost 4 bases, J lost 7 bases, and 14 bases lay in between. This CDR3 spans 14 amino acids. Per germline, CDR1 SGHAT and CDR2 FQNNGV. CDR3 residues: CASSSSGSGQPQHF. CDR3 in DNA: TGTGCCAGCAGCTCCTCGGGGTCCGGGCAGCCCCAGCATTTT.

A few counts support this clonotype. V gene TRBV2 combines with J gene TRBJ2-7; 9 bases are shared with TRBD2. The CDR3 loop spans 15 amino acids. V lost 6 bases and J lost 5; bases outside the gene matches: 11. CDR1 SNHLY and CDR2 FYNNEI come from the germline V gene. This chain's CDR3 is CASRASLAGLDEQYF. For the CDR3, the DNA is TGTGCCAGCAGAGCCTCACTAGCGGGTCTCGACGAGCAGTACTTC.

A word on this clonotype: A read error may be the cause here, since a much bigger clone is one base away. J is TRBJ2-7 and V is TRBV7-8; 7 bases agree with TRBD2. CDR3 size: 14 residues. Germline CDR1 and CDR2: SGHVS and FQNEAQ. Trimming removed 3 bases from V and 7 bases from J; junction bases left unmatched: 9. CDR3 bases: TGTGCCAGCAGCTTGACTAGCAGGCGCGGGGAGCAGTACTTC. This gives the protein CASSLTSRRGEQYF.

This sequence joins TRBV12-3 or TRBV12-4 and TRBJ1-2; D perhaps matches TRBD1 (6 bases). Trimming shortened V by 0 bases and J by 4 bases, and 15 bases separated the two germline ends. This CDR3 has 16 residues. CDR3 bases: TGTGCCAGCAGTTTAGCGGAGGGGGGGGGTCCCTATGGCTACACCTTC. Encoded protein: CASSLAEGGGPYGYTF.

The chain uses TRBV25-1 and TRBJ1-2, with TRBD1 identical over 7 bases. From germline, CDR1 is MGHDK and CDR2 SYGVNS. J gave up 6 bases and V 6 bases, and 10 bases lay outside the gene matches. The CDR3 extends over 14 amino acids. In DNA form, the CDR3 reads TGTGCCAGCAGCCAATCCGGGACAGCAAATGGCTACACCTTC. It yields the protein CASSQSGTANGYTF.

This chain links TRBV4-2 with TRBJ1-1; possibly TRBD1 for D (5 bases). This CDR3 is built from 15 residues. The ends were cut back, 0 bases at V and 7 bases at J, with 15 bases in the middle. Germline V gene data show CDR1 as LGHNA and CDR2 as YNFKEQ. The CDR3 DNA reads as TGTGCCAGCAGCCAAGATTCAGGGCATGCACGTGAAGCTTTCTTT. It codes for CASSQDSGHAREAFF.

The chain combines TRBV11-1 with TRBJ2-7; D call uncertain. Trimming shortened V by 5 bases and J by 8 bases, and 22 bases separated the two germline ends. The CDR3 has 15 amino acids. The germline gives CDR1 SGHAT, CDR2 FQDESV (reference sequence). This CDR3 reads CASSPGPNGNGKQYF. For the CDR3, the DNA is TGTGCCAGCAGCCCCGGGCCTAACGGAAATGGAAAGCAGTACTTC.

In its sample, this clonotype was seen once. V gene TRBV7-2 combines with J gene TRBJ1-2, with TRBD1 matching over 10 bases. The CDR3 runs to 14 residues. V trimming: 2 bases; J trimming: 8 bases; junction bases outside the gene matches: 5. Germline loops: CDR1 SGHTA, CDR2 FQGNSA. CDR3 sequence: CASSLRQGARGYTF. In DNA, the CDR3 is TGTGCCAGCAGCTTACGACAGGGGGCGCGCGGCTACACCTTC.

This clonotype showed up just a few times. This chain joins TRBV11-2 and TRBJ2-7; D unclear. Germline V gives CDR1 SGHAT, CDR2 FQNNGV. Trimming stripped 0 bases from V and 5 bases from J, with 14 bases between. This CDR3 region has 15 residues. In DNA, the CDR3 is TGTGCCAGCAGCTTAGAGGCGTCAGTCCCCCACGAGCAGTACTTC. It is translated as CASSLEASVPHEQYF.

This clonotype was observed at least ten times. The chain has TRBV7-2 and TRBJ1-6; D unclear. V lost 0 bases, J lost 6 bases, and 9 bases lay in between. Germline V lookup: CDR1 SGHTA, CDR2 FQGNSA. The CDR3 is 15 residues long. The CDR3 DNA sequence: TGTGCCAGCAGCTTAGCGCTTACCCCTAATTCACCCCTCCACTTT. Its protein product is CASSLALTPNSPLHF.

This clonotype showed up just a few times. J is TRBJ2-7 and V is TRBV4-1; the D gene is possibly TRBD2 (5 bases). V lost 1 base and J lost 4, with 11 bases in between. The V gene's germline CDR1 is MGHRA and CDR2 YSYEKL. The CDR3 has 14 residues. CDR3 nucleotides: TGCGCCAGCAGCCAAGGAGATCCGGGATACGAGCAGTACTTC. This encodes CASSQGDPGYEQYF.

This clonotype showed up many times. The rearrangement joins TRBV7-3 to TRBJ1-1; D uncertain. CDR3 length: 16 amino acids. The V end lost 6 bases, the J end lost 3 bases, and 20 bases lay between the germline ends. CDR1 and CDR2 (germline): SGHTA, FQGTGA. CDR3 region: CASRDTDGWMDTEAFF. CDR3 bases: TGTGCCAGCAGAGATACCGATGGTTGGATGGACACTGAAGCTTTCTTT.

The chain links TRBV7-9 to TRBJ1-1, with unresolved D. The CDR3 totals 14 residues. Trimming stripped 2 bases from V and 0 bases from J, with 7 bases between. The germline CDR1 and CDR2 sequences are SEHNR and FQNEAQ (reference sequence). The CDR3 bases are TGTGCCAGCAGCTTATACCCGGTGAACACTGAAGCTTTCTTT. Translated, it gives CASSLYPVNTEAFF.

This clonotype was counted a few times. The CDR3 DNA follows: TGCAGTGCTCTGACTAGCGGGAGTTTTGTGGGAGAGACCCAGTACTTC. It is translated as CSALTSGSFVGETQYF. The chain combines TRBV20-1 with TRBJ2-5, with 12 bases fitting TRBD2. This CDR3 spans 16 amino acids. The J segment lost 4 bases and the V segment lost 5 bases, leaving 11 bases of the junction unmatched. Germline-derived CDR1 and CDR2 are DFQATT and SNEGSKA (reference sequence).